This TCR beta chain was sequenced for a study of prognosis after radiotherapy for stage I lung cancer. For the study at large: The period between April 2018 and January 2019 saw the enrollment of stage I non-small cell lung cancer patients.

On two occasions, one at each of two time points, around 6 milliliters of peripheral blood were drawn. Two rounds of multiplex PCR amplified TCR beta CDR3 from genomic DNA. Every TRBV and TRBJ gene had its own specific primer in first-round PCR. MiXCR, run by TCRdb on the multiplex PCR reads, gives a single entry per CDR3 protein. The repertoire holds fewer than 30,000 distinct CDR3 sequences, 35% to 55% seen once, with under 15% in the top ten. A word on this clonotype: One junction end disagrees with the germline gene, perhaps due to a read error.

The length of the CDR3 is 15 residues. The TCR was taken from a donor over 45 with non-small cell lung cancer. The sample was PBMCs, taken before or after stereotactic body radiation therapy (not recorded which). The V call is TRBV12-3 or TRBV12-4, the J call TRBJ2-3; the D gene could be TRBD1 or TRBD2 (5 bases each). The CDR3, as DNA: TGTGCCAGCAGTCCCGGGGCCCAGTGGGGAGATACGCATTATTTT. Amino acid sequence: CASSPGAQWGDTHYF.